This entry concerns a single T cell receptor beta chain. The data are from a study of cytomegalovirus exposure and HLA in healthy donors. Repertoires were generated with immunoSEQ multiplex PCR, while TCRdb's copy carries only in-frame clones and drops some. This table has over 200,000 clones, about 90% appearing once. CDR3 length: 15 amino acids. V was trimmed by 2 bases and J by 1 base, leaving 11 bases between them. From germline, CDR1 is SGHNT and CDR2 YYREEE (reference sequence). The receptor comes from a young woman in good health and CMV-seronegative. The chain uses TRBV5-4 and TRBJ2-3, with D possibly matching TRBD2 (7 bases). Specimen: PBMCs. The CDR3 coding sequence is TGTGCCAGCAGCTTTGGGGGGGCAGGCACAGATACGCAGTATTTT. It is translated as CASSFGGAGTDTQYF.